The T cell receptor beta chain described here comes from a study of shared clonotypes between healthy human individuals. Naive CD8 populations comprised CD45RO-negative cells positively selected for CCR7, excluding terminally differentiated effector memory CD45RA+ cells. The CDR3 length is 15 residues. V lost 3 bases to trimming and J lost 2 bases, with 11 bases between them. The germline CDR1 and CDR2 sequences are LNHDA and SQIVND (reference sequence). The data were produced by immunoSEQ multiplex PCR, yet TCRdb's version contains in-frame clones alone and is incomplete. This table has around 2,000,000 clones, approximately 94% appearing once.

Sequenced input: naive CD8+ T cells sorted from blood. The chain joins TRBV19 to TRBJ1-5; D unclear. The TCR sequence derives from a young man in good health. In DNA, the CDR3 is TGTGCCAGTAGTATCGGGCAGGCGGGCAATCAGCCCCAGCATTTT. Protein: CASSIGQAGNQPQHF.